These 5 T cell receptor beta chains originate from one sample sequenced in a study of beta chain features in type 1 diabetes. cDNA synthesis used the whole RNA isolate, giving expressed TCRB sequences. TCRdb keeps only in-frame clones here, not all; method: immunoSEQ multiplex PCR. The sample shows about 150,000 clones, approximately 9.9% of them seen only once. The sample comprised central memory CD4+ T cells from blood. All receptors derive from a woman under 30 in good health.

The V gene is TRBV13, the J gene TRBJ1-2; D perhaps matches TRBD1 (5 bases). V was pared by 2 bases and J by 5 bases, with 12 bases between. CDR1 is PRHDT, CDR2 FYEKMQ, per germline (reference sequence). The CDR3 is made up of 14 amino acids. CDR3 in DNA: TGTGCCAGCAGCTTAAAGGGGCCAGCTTATGGCTACACCTTC. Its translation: CASSLKGPAYGYTF.

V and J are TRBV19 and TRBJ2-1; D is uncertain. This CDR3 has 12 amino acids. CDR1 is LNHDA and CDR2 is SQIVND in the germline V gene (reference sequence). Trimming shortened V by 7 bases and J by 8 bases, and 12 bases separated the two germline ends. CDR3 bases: TGTGCCAGTACTTCTTATTCAGATGAGCAGTTCTTC. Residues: CASTSYSDEQFF.

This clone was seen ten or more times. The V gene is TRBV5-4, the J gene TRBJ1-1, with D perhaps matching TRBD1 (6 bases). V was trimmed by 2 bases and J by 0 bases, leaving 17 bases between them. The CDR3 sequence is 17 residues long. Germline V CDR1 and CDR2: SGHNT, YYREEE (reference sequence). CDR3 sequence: CASSLGGGAGVNTEAFF. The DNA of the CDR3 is TGTGCCAGCAGCTTAGGAGGGGGGGCAGGAGTGAACACTGAAGCTTTCTTT.

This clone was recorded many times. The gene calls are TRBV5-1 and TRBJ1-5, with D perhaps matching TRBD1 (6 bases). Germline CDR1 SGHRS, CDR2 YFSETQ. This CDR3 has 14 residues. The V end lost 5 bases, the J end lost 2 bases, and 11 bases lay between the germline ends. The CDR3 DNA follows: TGCGCCAGCAGTCCCAGGGGCGGCAATCAGCCCCAGCATTTT. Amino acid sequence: CASSPRGGNQPQHF.

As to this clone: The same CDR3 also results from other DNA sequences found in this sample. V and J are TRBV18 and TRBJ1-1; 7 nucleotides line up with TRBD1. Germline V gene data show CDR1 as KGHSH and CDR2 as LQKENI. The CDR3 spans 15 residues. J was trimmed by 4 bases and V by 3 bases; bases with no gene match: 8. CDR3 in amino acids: CASSPGDRVGTEAFF. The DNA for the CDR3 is TGTGCCAGCTCACCGGGCGACAGGGTGGGCACTGAAGCTTTCTTT.